These 25 T cell receptor beta chains share one sample of origin, sequenced in a study of shared clonotypes between healthy human individuals. Sequenced by immunoSEQ multiplex PCR; TCRdb stores in-frame clones only, minus some. The sample holds about 2 million clones, 90% to 95% seen once. Sequencing was performed on naive CD4+ T cells sorted from blood. Subset given: CD45RA+ positively selected. The receptors here all came from a man younger than 35 in good health.

The rearrangement uses TRBV14 and TRBJ2-1; D is unresolved. CDR1 SGHDN and CDR2 FVKESK come from the germline V gene. Trimming left V 1 base short and J 0 bases short, with 13 bases between. This CDR3 contains 17 residues. The CDR3 coding sequence is TGTGCCAGCAGCCAAGCGGTTGGGTCAAGCTCCTACAATGAGCAGTTCTTC. Its protein product is CASSQAVGSSSYNEQFF.

This chain links TRBV29-1 with TRBJ2-3; 7 bases line up with TRBD1. The germline gives CDR1 SQVTM, CDR2 ANQGSEA. Losses at the gene ends were 6 bases for V and 0 bases for J; bases not matched to a gene: 12. This CDR3 is 16 amino acids long. This chain's CDR3 is CSVPPTGWLSTDTQYF. Written as DNA, the CDR3 is TGCAGCGTGCCCCCGACAGGGTGGTTGAGCACAGATACGCAGTATTTT.

J is TRBJ1-5 and V is TRBV7-9; 10 bases match TRBD1. Trimming cost V 4 bases and J 3 bases; bases outside gene matches: 6. CDR1 is SEHNR, CDR2 FQNEAQ, per germline (reference sequence). This CDR3 region has 16 residues. CDR3 nucleotide sequence: TGTGCCAGCAGCTACGGGACAGGGGCCCTCAATCAGCCCCAGCATTTT. Translated, it gives CASSYGTGALNQPQHF.

The J gene is TRBJ1-2, the V gene TRBV9, with a weak D call TRBD1 (5 bases). V shed 3 bases and J shed 4 bases, with 22 bases lying between them. The CDR3 loop spans 17 amino acids. Germline V gene lookup returns CDR1 SGDLS and CDR2 YYNGEE. CDR3 in amino acids: CASSEPDKAHNLYGYTF. DNA of the CDR3: TGTGCCAGCAGCGAACCGGACAAAGCCCACAACCTCTATGGCTACACCTTC.

Worth noting for this clone: A junction boundary mismatches the germline segment, possibly from a read error. The rearrangement uses TRBV7-7 and TRBJ1-1, with a weak D call TRBD1 (5 bases). Germline V gene data show CDR1 as SSHAT and CDR2 as FNYEAQ (reference sequence). This CDR3 region has 13 residues. This CDR3 is CASSETENTEAFF. As DNA, the CDR3 is TGTGCTAGCAGCGAGACAGAGAACACTGAAGCTTTCTTT.

The gene calls are TRBV18 and TRBJ2-3; TRBD1 might be the D (6 bases). The CDR3 covers 15 residues. V was trimmed by 3 bases and J by 4 bases, leaving 14 bases between them. CDR1 is KGHSH and CDR2 is LQKENI in the germline V gene. The CDR3 loop reads CASSPVTGKADTQYF. The CDR3 coding sequence is TGTGCCAGCTCACCGGTCACAGGGAAGGCAGATACGCAGTATTTT.

This clone occurred once. V and J are TRBV9 and TRBJ2-5; D is unresolved. The J call may be wrong; the DNA end is better matched by TRBJ2-7. The CDR3 contains 11 residues. Germline lookup yields CDR1 SGDLS and CDR2 YYNGEE. CDR3 DNA sequence: TGTGCCAGCAGCGCGGGTAGCGAGCAGTACTTC. Its translation: CASSAGSEQYF.

The V and J genes are TRBV7-8 and TRBJ2-1; 13 bases line up with TRBD2. This CDR3 has 15 amino acids. In germline, CDR1 is SGHVS, CDR2 FQNEAQ. With V trimmed by 5 bases and J by 8 bases, 6 bases remained unmatched. This CDR3 reads CASSTRLAGGHEQFF. The CDR3 DNA is TGTGCCAGCAGCACCCGACTAGCGGGAGGCCATGAGCAGTTCTTC.

The CDR3 spells CASSPRPDSYEQYF. The CDR3 DNA sequence: TGTGCCAGCAGCCCGCGGCCGGACTCCTACGAGCAGTACTTC. This chain connects TRBV7-8 to TRBJ2-7; the D is unclear. V was pared by 5 bases and J by 0 bases, with 11 bases between. Germline CDR1 and CDR2: SGHVS and FQNEAQ. The CDR3 length is 14 residues.

This chain connects TRBV6-4 to TRBJ2-3, with 13 bases matching TRBD2. After removal of 3 bases from V and 1 base from J, the junction contained 1 base not matched to a gene. There are 16 residues in the CDR3. Germline V gene lookup returns CDR1 MRHNA and CDR2 SNTAGT. The CDR3 DNA follows: TGTGCCAGCAGTGAAGGACTAGCGGGGGGCACAGATACGCAGTATTTT. Protein: CASSEGLAGGTDTQYF.

The V call is TRBV28, the J call TRBJ2-2, with D possibly being TRBD1 (5 bases). CDR3 length: 16 amino acids. With 5 bases removed from V and 4 bases from J, the gap between germline ends came to 17 bases. Germline values: CDR1 MDHEN, CDR2 SYDVKM. The CDR3 sequence: CASSAGRVYGTGELFF. The DNA of the CDR3 is TGTGCCAGCAGTGCTGGCAGGGTTTATGGCACCGGGGAGCTGTTTTTT.

The rearrangement links TRBV7-2 to TRBJ2-7, with D unresolved. The V gene's germline CDR1 is SGHTA and CDR2 FQGNSA. The CDR3 extends over 14 amino acids. V dropped 2 bases and J dropped 3 bases, with 11 bases sitting between them. This CDR3 reads CASSLSSLIYEQYF. DNA of the CDR3: TGTGCCAGCAGCTTATCCAGCCTAATCTACGAGCAGTACTTC.

V gene TRBV6-6 combines with J gene TRBJ1-2; D may be TRBD1 (5 bases). Germline V gene lookup returns CDR1 MNHNY and CDR2 SVGAGI (reference sequence). This CDR3 spans 9 amino acids. Trimming took off 10 bases at V and 8 bases at J, with 8 bases between the two ends. CDR3 amino acids: CATGGGYTF. Here the CDR3 DNA reads TGTGCCACGGGGGGAGGCTACACCTTC.

The chain combines TRBV27 with TRBJ2-2; TRBD1 aligns across 9 bases. CDR3 length: 15 amino acids. The germline V gene has CDR1 MNHEY and CDR2 SMNVEV (reference sequence). With V trimmed by 5 bases and J by 3 bases, 4 bases remained unmatched. This CDR3 reads CASSPGTGYTGELFF. CDR3 DNA: TGTGCCAGCAGTCCCGGGACAGGGTACACCGGGGAGCTGTTTTTT.

The gene calls are TRBV19 and TRBJ2-2, with TRBD1 identical over 7 bases. Germline CDR1 and CDR2: LNHDA and SQIVND (reference sequence). The CDR3 contains 15 residues. Trimming removed 5 bases from V and 3 bases from J; junction bases left unmatched: 6. CDR3 nucleotides: TGTGCCAGTAGTCCCCGGGACAGATACACCGGGGAGCTGTTTTTT. Its translation is CASSPRDRYTGELFF. The complete variable domain, with remaining parts taken from reference TRBV19 and TRBJ2-2, reads DGGITQSPKYLFRKEGQNVTLSCEQNLNHDAMYWYRQDPGQGLRLIYYSQIVNDFQKGDIAEGYSVSREKKESFPLTVTSAQKNPTAFYLCASSPRDRYTGELFFGEGSRLTVL.

This clone was seen only once. The V and J genes are TRBV9 and TRBJ1-1; D might be TRBD1 (6 bases). With 0 bases removed from V and 2 bases from J, the gap between germline ends came to 14 bases. Germline V gene sequence: CDR1 SGDLS, CDR2 YYNGEE. This CDR3 is built from 16 residues. The CDR3 nucleotides are TGTGCCAGCAGCGTAGCTGGGAGGGGGGCAAACACTGAAGCTTTCTTT. This encodes CASSVAGRGANTEAFF.

The V gene is TRBV10-3, the J gene TRBJ1-1, with D possibly matching TRBD1 (5 bases). The CDR3 contains 21 residues. CDR1 and CDR2 from the germline V gene are ENHRY and SYGVKD. The V end lost 0 bases, the J end lost 3 bases, and 29 bases lay between the germline ends. CDR3 DNA sequence: TGTGCCATCAGTGAGTCAGGGGTTAGTGTAACGGAGCTTGTAGAGGACACTGAAGCTTTCTTT. Protein: CAISESGVSVTELVEDTEAFF.

To note about this clone: This specimen includes other DNA sequences encoding the same CDR3. CDR3 coding DNA: TGTGCCAGCAGCGTAGACCTAAGCACAGATACGCAGTATTTT. Amino acids: CASSVDLSTDTQYF. The chain employs TRBV9 and TRBJ2-3; D unresolved. Germline-derived CDR1 and CDR2 are SGDLS and YYNGEE. The CDR3 covers 14 residues. V lost 0 bases and J lost 0, with 5 bases in between. Drawing the rest from reference TRBV9 and TRBJ2-3, the complete variable domain is DSGVTQTPKHLITATGQRVTLRCSPRSGDLSVYWYQQSLDQGLQFLIQYYNGEERAKGNILERFSAQQFPDLHSELNLSSLELGDSALYFCASSVDLSTDTQYFGPGTRLTVL.

Of note for this clone: Additional DNA sequences in this sample encode the identical CDR3. This chain uses TRBV18 with TRBJ2-3; D possibly corresponds to TRBD1 (5 bases). The CDR3 has 13 residues. CDR1 and CDR2 (germline): KGHSH, LQKENI. V gave up 5 bases and J gave up 3 bases, with 9 bases separating them. DNA for the CDR3: TGTGCCAGCTCAACCGACAGTACAGATACGCAGTATTTT. It encodes CASSTDSTDTQYF. Variable domain in full (rest from reference TRBV18 and TRBJ2-3): NAGVMQNPRHLVRRRGQEARLRCSPMKGHSHVYWYRQLPEEGLKFMVYLQKENIIDESGMPKERFSAEFPKEGPSILRIQQVVRGDSAAYFCASSTDSTDTQYFGPGTRLTVL.

This rearrangement joins TRBV15 to TRBJ2-7, with 7 bases lining up with TRBD2. Trimming removed 0 bases from V and 6 bases from J; junction bases left unmatched: 11. CDR3 length: 16 amino acids. The V gene's germline CDR1 is LNHNV and CDR2 YYDKDF (reference sequence). CDR3: CATSRDEGGVLAEQYF. The CDR3 DNA reads as TGTGCCACCAGCAGAGATGAGGGAGGGGTTCTGGCCGAGCAGTACTTC.

The rearrangement uses TRBV5-1 and TRBJ2-1; perhaps TRBD1 as D (5 bases). The germline gives CDR1 SGHRS, CDR2 YFSETQ. The ends were cut back, 1 base at V and 7 bases at J, with 12 bases in the middle. This CDR3 has 14 residues. CDR3 in amino acids: CASSLRPRENEQFF. Here the CDR3 DNA reads TGCGCCAGCAGCTTGAGGCCCAGGGAAAATGAGCAGTTCTTC.

The rearrangement uses TRBV5-1 and TRBJ2-3; 8 bases line up with TRBD2. Germline V CDR1 and CDR2: SGHRS, YFSETQ. The CDR3 is 15 residues long. Losses at the gene ends were 4 bases for V and 3 bases for J; bases not matched to a gene: 7. The CDR3 nucleotides are TGCGCCAGCAGCCGATCCGGGACTAGTACAGATACGCAGTATTTT. Its translation: CASSRSGTSTDTQYF.

In its sample, this clone was seen once. The chain combines TRBV6-6 with TRBJ2-7, with 8 bases lining up with TRBD1. The CDR3 length is 15 residues. Unmatched junction bases numbered 7, after V lost 3 bases and J lost 3 bases. Germline loops: CDR1 MNHNY, CDR2 SVGAGI (reference sequence). Written as DNA, the CDR3 is TGTGCCAGCAGTTATACCGGGACAGGCGTCTACGAGCAGTACTTC. Its translation: CASSYTGTGVYEQYF.

Comments on this clone: The sample holds other DNA sequences that translate to the same CDR3. The J gene is TRBJ1-6, the V gene TRBV30; 8 nucleotides align to TRBD1. There are 13 residues in the CDR3. Germline-derived CDR1 and CDR2 are GTSNPN and SVGIG (reference sequence). V gave up 5 bases and J gave up 7 bases; unmatched junction bases: 4. DNA of the CDR3: TGTGCCTGGTCCGGGACAGGCAATTCACCCCTCCACTTT. The encoded protein is CAWSGTGNSPLHF.

This chain links TRBV28 with TRBJ1-3; perhaps TRBD1 as D (5 bases). The DNA end favors TRBJ2-2, so the J call may be wrong. The V gene's germline CDR1 is MDHEN and CDR2 SYDVKM. This CDR3 is 15 amino acids long. CDR3 region: CASSLGRDFAGELFF. The CDR3, as DNA: TGTGCCAGCAGTTTGGGCAGGGATTTCGCCGGGGAGCTGTTTTTT.